The subject of this entry is one T cell receptor beta chain. This clonotype was recorded at least ten times. What this receptor recognizes is not known. The input lacks base qualities; no much larger clone sits a single base away. The data originate from a study of Graves' ophthalmopathy and Graves' hyperthyroidism (dated by TCRdb to between 2017 and 2018). Context from the whole study: Peripheral blood was collected before any treatment was given, at the time of initial diagnosis. TCR beta repertoire signatures were used to distinguish Graves' ophthalmopathy from Graves' hyperthyroidism and to predict progression to ophthalmopathy. The roughly 100 discovery patients were divided at random into training and test sets in a 7:3 ratio. To explore V-J signatures that distinguish ophthalmopathy from hyperthyroidism, a discovery set of about a hundred patients was enrolled, made up of more than 40 with ophthalmopathy and fewer than 60 with stable hyperthyroidism. In a handful of hyperthyroidism patients, the T-cell repertoire of thyroid tissue was compared with the T-cell repertoire of blood. After sampling, hyperthyroidism patients received methimazole starting at 30 mg daily, and ophthalmopathy patients received high-dose intravenous methylprednisolone. In total, some 140 blood samples were TCR-sequenced: 40 to 45 ophthalmopathy, some 75 hyperthyroidism and some 17 hyperthyroidism-to-ophthalmopathy patients. An independent validation cohort comprised fewer than 20 hyperthyroidism patients and about 16 patients who later progressed from hyperthyroidism to ophthalmopathy. Results the study describes overall, beyond this receptor: No statistical method was used to predetermine the sample size, and group allocation was not hidden from the investigators. In validation, the model predicted ophthalmopathy progression with more than 70% sensitivity and around 72% specificity; more than ten predicted patients were CT-confirmed with GO in a median of 6.5 months. Most expanded thyroid clonotypes with frequency above 0.001 were also detected in blood, suggesting blood repertoires may reflect the thyroid immune response. The 13-signature model separated ophthalmopathy from stable hyperthyroidism with roughly 89% sensitivity and about 84% specificity in cross-validation, and 80%/75% in the test set.

Measured from the cysteine to the phenylalanine, the CDR3 is 15 residues long. Solely the CDR3 DNA is kept, with 45 bases framed from the first base. CDR1 and CDR2, per the germline V gene, are MNHEY and SVGEGT. The junction shows trimming of 7 bases on V and 0 bases on J, and the gene matches do not reach 7 bases of it. TCR beta CDR3 regions were amplified from RNA transcripts for repertoire sequencing. The first round was an RT-PCR using HTBI primers with the Qiagen OneStep RT-PCR kit, and this first round was followed by a second-round multiplex PCR, then size selection and purification. The libraries underwent paired-end sequencing with 100 bp reads on an Illumina HiSeq2000. The study's processing was this. SOAPnuke was used to process the reads, removing any read that contained adapters or uncalled bases, had a mean Phred below 15, or lacked an exact match to the constant primer or identifier. COPE v1.2.5 was used to merge the high-quality paired reads. Clonotypes were defined as unique nucleotide sequences and were aligned to IMGT TRB V, D and J references using MiTCR v1.1. The analysis was limited to V-J combinations with a frequency above 0.0001, which together covered 98% to 99.2% of repertoires. For each V-J combination, a TCR clonal expansion and chaos score was defined as the ratio of F50 clonal expansion to chaos observed in the TCRdist matrix. Welch's t-statistics and random forest were used to reduce features to about a dozen V-J combinations, which were fed into a naive Bayes classifier. The Morisita-Horn index was used to measure how similar the thyroid and blood repertoires were. In-frame beta chains were kept once TCRdb had trimmed the public reads at Q25 with fastp and called clones with MiXCR. Identical CDR3 protein sequences are pooled into one entry, listed with their most common genes and DNA. V and J calls and clone size were set by TCRdb, not the authors. The sample table contains about 400,000 distinct CDR3 sequences; only one count was recorded for around 16% of them. 1.5% to 2% of the sample is in the top ten clones.

Ophthalmopathy patients were characterized by moderately to severely active disease, a Clinical Activity Score of at least 3, a NOSPECS grade of at least 4, and a disease duration under 3 months. Patients were excluded if they had other autoimmune diseases, uncontrolled infections, pregnancy or lactation. Diagnosis relied on clinical symptoms, serum thyroxine, TRAb, thyroid ultrasound and orbital computed tomography. Using Ficoll-Paque density gradient centrifugation, PBMCs were isolated from 8.5 to 10 ml of fresh peripheral blood. Total RNA was extracted with Trizol reagent and quality-checked on an Agilent 2100 Bioanalyzer.

The sequence joins TRBV6-2 or TRBV6-3 to TRBJ2-7, and 9 junction bases match TRBD2. The receptor comes from a woman between 18 and 29 years old with Graves' ophthalmopathy. Donor details come from another sample of the same person, matched by shared clones. Sequenced sample: peripheral blood. The nucleotide sequence is given as TGTGCCAGCAATCGAGTAGCGGGAGCCTCCTACGAGCAGTACTTC. The translation is CASNRVAGASYEQYF.